This T cell receptor (beta chain) came from a study of T cells in Graves' hyperthyroidism and ophthalmopathy. The CDR3 is 14 amino acids. The germline CDR1 and CDR2 sequences are SGHRS and YFSETQ. V lost 4 bases to trimming and J lost 3 bases, with 13 bases between them. RNA transcripts were the template for amplifying TCR beta CDR3 regions. An initial round of RT-PCR targeting the TCR CDR3 relied on the HTBI primer set. Each CDR3 protein is one row after TCRdb ran MiXCR on the multiplex PCR reads. The repertoire has over 400,000 distinct CDR3 sequences, 22% of them found once; the top ten carry about 49%.

The receptor's source is a woman between 70 and 85 years old with Graves' ophthalmopathy. The chain combines TRBV5-1 with TRBJ1-1; no firm D call. Sample: blood. The CDR3: CASSTDQRYTEAFF. CDR3 bases: TGCGCCAGCAGCACCGACCAAAGATACACTGAAGCTTTCTTT.